Shown below are 21 T cell receptor beta chains from a single sample sequenced in a study of cytotoxic CD8 clonotypes in ibrutinib-treated CLL. Here immunoSEQ multiplex PCR was the method, and the copy in TCRdb shows in-frame clones only, minus some. Among about 200,000 clones listed, 79% were seen once. The input for sequencing was PBMCs, taken after 12 months of ibrutinib treatment. The receptors originated from a human donor with chronic lymphocytic leukemia.

This chain joins TRBV2 and TRBJ2-1; D is uncertain. Germline CDR1 and CDR2: SNHLY and FYNNEI. This CDR3 is built from 13 residues. Trimming removed 2 bases from V and 9 bases from J, with 11 bases in between. CDR3 sequence: CASSEIRQGEQFF. The DNA for the CDR3 is TGTGCCAGCAGTGAAATCCGCCAAGGTGAGCAGTTCTTC.

The chain carries TRBV6-1 and TRBJ1-5, with no clear D. The CDR3 contains 13 residues. The germline V gene encodes CDR1 MNHNS and CDR2 SASEGT. V dropped 0 bases and J dropped 5 bases, with 5 bases sitting between them. This CDR3 reads CASSEARDQPQHF. The CDR3 DNA reads as TGTGCCAGCAGTGAAGCCCGTGATCAGCCCCAGCATTTT.

This chain connects TRBV19 to TRBJ1-1, with D possibly being TRBD1 (6 bases). Between the trimmed V and J ends, which lost 3 bases and 8 bases, there was a span of 13 bases. The CDR3 covers 13 residues. Germline V gene sequence: CDR1 LNHDA, CDR2 SQIVND (reference sequence). CDR3: CASSIRAGAEAFF. The CDR3 bases are TGTGCCAGTAGTATCAGAGCAGGGGCAGAAGCTTTCTTT.

This chain links TRBV10-3 with TRBJ1-2, with D tentatively TRBD1 (6 bases). The CDR3 runs 12 residues. Trimming stripped 6 bases from V and 14 bases from J, with 19 bases between. Germline V CDR1 and CDR2: ENHRY, SYGVKD. The DNA of the CDR3 is TGTGCCATCAGGGAGGTACAGGGCCCCTTTACCTTC. Translated: CAIREVQGPFTF.

The genes are TRBV18 and TRBJ1-5, with unresolved D. Trimming took 6 bases from V and 0 from J, leaving 3 bases between them. Germline V CDR1 and CDR2: KGHSH, LQKENI. The CDR3 spans 12 residues. The CDR3 bases are TGTGCCAGCTCTGGTAGCAATCAGCCCCAGCATTTT. This sequence encodes CASSGSNQPQHF.

A word on this clone: A much larger clone sits a single nucleotide away, making a read error possible. The CDR3 here is CASSRGYEQYF. The DNA for the CDR3 is TGTGCCAGCAGCCGGGGCTACGAGCAGTACTTC. The rearrangement uses TRBV6-6 and TRBJ2-7, with D tentatively TRBD2 (5 bases). CDR3 length: 11 residues. Trimming removed 6 bases at V and 3 bases at J, with 6 bases between. Germline values: CDR1 MNHNY, CDR2 SVGAGI (reference sequence).

This chain uses TRBV6-4 with TRBJ2-6; maybe TRBD2 (5 bases). V was clipped by 8 bases and J by 4 bases, with 12 bases between them. Per the germline V gene, CDR1 is MRHNA and CDR2 is SNTAGT. This CDR3 spans 14 amino acids. The CDR3 DNA sequence: TGTGCCAGCTCGGCGGGTGACGGGGCCAACGTCCTGACTTTC. Amino acids: CASSAGDGANVLTF.

This clone was seen a single time. The J gene is TRBJ2-7, the V gene TRBV13; tentative D call: TRBD2 (5 bases). The CDR3 is made up of 14 amino acids. V lost 5 bases and J 2 bases, leaving 13 bases between the germline ends. The V gene's germline CDR1 is PRHDT and CDR2 FYEKMQ (reference sequence). The CDR3 DNA follows: TGTGCCAGCAGCCCCCGGGATTCCCCCTACGAGCAGTACTTC. Amino acids: CASSPRDSPYEQYF.

The V call is TRBV9, the J call TRBJ1-3; 10 bases fit TRBD1. The CDR3 is 15 amino acids. Trimming cost V 4 bases and J 4 bases; bases outside gene matches: 5. Germline V gives CDR1 SGDLS, CDR2 YYNGEE. The CDR3 reads CASSPGQGGGNTIYF. CDR3 DNA sequence: TGTGCCAGCAGCCCCGGACAGGGGGGAGGAAACACCATATATTTT. Full variable domain (remainder filled in from reference TRBV9 and TRBJ1-3): DSGVTQTPKHLITATGQRVTLRCSPRSGDLSVYWYQQSLDQGLQFLIQYYNGEERAKGNILERFSAQQFPDLHSELNLSSLELGDSALYFCASSPGQGGGNTIYFGEGSWLTVV.

This clone came up once. The junction departs from the called germline gene at one end, perhaps through a read error. The chain carries TRBV7-7 and TRBJ2-7; 8 nucleotides align to TRBD2. Germline V gives CDR1 SSHAT, CDR2 FNYEAQ (reference sequence). The CDR3 totals 16 residues. CDR3 nucleotides: TGTGCTAGCAGCTTACGACCAACTAGCGGACCCTACGAGCAGTACTTC. Translation gives CASSLRPTSGPYEQYF.

The chain joins TRBV5-4 to TRBJ2-3; a possible D gene is TRBD1 (6 bases). Per the germline V gene, CDR1 is SGHNT and CDR2 is YYREEE (reference sequence). There are 15 residues in the CDR3. V shed 4 bases and J shed 2 bases, with 14 bases lying between them. The DNA of the CDR3 is TGTGCCAGCAGCCAGAACACAGGGTACACAGATACGCAGTATTTT. Translation: CASSQNTGYTDTQYF. The whole variable domain, filled in from reference TRBV5-4 and TRBJ2-3, reads ETGVTQSPTHLIKTRGQQVTLRCSSQSGHNTVSWYQQALGQGPQFIFQYYREEENGRGNFPPRFSGLQFPNYSSELNVNALELDDSALYLCASSQNTGYTDTQYFGPGTRLTVL.

V and J are TRBV25-1 and TRBJ1-5, with D unclear. Germline CDR1 is MGHDK and CDR2 is SYGVNS. Trimming cost V 3 bases and J 3 bases, with 0 bases left between them. The CDR3 contains 11 residues. CDR3: CASSDNQPQHF. DNA of the CDR3: TGTGCCAGCAGTGACAATCAGCCCCAGCATTTT.

The CDR3 nucleotides are TGTGCCAGCAGCTCCGGGACAGTTTACTATGGCTACACCTTC. This codes for CASSSGTVYYGYTF. The chain joins TRBV7-9 to TRBJ1-2; TRBD1 matches at 7 bases. V shed 4 bases and J 3 bases; nucleotides not matched to a gene: 5. From germline, CDR1 is SEHNR and CDR2 FQNEAQ (reference sequence). The length of the CDR3 is 14 residues.

The chain combines TRBV25-1 with TRBJ2-5; D may match TRBD1 or TRBD2 (5 bases each). The CDR3 spans 17 residues. Trimming shortened V by 2 bases and J by 4 bases, and 20 bases separated the two germline ends. CDR1 and CDR2 from the germline V gene are MGHDK and SYGVNS. The CDR3 sequence: CASSERDRQPGRETQYF. The DNA for the CDR3 is TGTGCCAGCAGTGAACGGGATCGGCAGCCGGGGCGAGAGACCCAGTACTTC.

This clone has at least ten counts. J is TRBJ1-2 and V is TRBV7-9, with TRBD1 as a possible D gene (6 bases). The V and J ends lost 4 bases and 7 bases respectively, with 19 bases between them. The germline CDR1 and CDR2 sequences are SEHNR and FQNEAQ (reference sequence). The CDR3 has 15 amino acids. This chain's CDR3 is CASSSIDRTMRGYTF. The DNA of the CDR3 is TGTGCCAGCAGCTCGATTGACAGGACAATGCGTGGCTACACCTTC.

This clone appeared a few times. The chain joins TRBV7-9 to TRBJ2-1; 9 bases agree with TRBD1. CDR3 length equals 16 residues. The germline CDR1 and CDR2 sequences are SEHNR and FQNEAQ (reference sequence). The junction had 6 bases not matched to a gene; V was cut back by 0 bases and J by 6 bases. CDR3 sequence reads: CASSLATGGAGNEQFF. The CDR3 nucleotides are TGTGCCAGCAGCTTAGCTACAGGGGGCGCAGGCAATGAGCAGTTCTTC.

In this sample, this clone turned up a few times. CDR3 sequence: CASRVDRGNNEQYF. CDR3 in DNA: TGTGCCAGCAGGGTGGACAGGGGGAATAACGAGCAGTACTTC. The rearrangement uses TRBV6-1 and TRBJ2-7, with 10 positions matching TRBD1. The CDR3 length is 14 residues. Looked up from germline, CDR1 is MNHNS and CDR2 is SASEGT. After removal of 6 bases from V and 5 bases from J, the junction contained 7 bases not matched to a gene.

The genes are TRBV5-1 and TRBJ1-3; the match to TRBD1 covers 12 bases. The CDR3 consists of 19 residues. J was trimmed by 0 bases and V by 0 bases; bases with no gene match: 7. CDR1 SGHRS and CDR2 YFSETQ come from the germline V gene. CDR3 region: CASSLVPPGQGASGNTIYF. CDR3 nucleotide sequence: TGCGCCAGCAGCTTGGTACCACCGGGACAGGGGGCCTCTGGAAACACCATATATTTT. Using reference TRBV5-1 and TRBJ1-3 for the parts outside the CDR3, the full variable domain is KAGVTQTPRYLIKTRGQQVTLSCSPISGHRSVSWYQQTPGQGLQFLFEYFSETQRNKGNFPGRFSGRQFSNSRSEMNVSTLELGDSALYLCASSLVPPGQGASGNTIYFGEGSWLTVV.

The J gene is TRBJ1-2, the V gene TRBV25-1; TRBD1 agrees at 8 bases. V shed 5 bases, J shed 7 bases, and the junction held 9 bases outside the gene matches. In germline, CDR1 is MGHDK, CDR2 SYGVNS. CDR3 length equals 14 residues. The CDR3 loop reads CASSNTGGPSGYTF. Here the CDR3 DNA reads TGTGCCAGCAGTAACACAGGGGGACCCTCTGGCTACACCTTC.

The chain couples TRBV30 to TRBJ1-1, with D uncertain. Trimming stripped 4 bases from V and 0 bases from J, with 6 bases between. CDR1 GTSNPN and CDR2 SVGIG come from the germline V gene (reference sequence). The CDR3 totals 12 residues. CDR3: CAWKGLNTEAFF. The CDR3 bases are TGTGCCTGGAAGGGTCTGAACACTGAAGCTTTCTTT.

V and J are TRBV27 and TRBJ1-5, with TRBD1 identical over 9 bases. The CDR3 contains 17 residues. After removal of 4 bases from V and 5 bases from J, the junction contained 12 bases not matched to a gene. Germline values: CDR1 MNHEY, CDR2 SMNVEV (reference sequence). The chain's CDR3 is CASSSSGTGIMYQPQHF. Written as DNA, the CDR3 is TGTGCCAGCAGTTCATCCGGGACAGGGATTATGTATCAGCCCCAGCATTTT.